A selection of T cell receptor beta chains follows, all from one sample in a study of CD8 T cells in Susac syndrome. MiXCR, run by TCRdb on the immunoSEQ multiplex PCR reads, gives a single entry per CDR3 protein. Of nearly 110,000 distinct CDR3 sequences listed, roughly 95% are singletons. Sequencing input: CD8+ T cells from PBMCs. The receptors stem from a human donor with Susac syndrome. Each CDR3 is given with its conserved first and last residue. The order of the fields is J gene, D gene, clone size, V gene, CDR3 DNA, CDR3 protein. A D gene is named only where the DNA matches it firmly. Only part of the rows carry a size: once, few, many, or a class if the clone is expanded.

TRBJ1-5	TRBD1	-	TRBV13	TGTGCCAGCAGCTTAGGGACAGGGTCCAATCAGCCCCAGCATTTT	CASSLGTGSNQPQHF
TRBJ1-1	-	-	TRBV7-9	TGTGGGGGGGGCCGGGGCGCGACTCCTGAAGCTTTCTTT	CGGGRGATPEAFF
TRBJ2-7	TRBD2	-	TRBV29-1	TGCAGCGTTGAGGGGGGGGAAGCGGGCGAACAGTACTTC	CSVEGGEAGEQYF
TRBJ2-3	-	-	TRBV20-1	TGCAGTGCTAGAGGTCTTGGGAAAGATACGCAGTATTTT	CSARGLGKDTQYF
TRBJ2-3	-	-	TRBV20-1	TGCAGTGCTAGAGATTGGGCTAGGATGCTGCAAGATACGCAGTATTTT	CSARDWARMLQDTQYF
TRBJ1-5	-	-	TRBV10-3	TGTGCCATCAGGGCGGCCGAGAACTATCAGCCCCAGCATTTT	CAIRAAENYQPQHF
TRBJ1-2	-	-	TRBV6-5	TGTGCCAGCAGTTACATGGGGGGCAGCGGTGGCTACACCTTC	CASSYMGGSGGYTF
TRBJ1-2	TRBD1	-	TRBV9	TGTGCCAGCAGCGTCGCGACAGGGGGAAACCTCTATGGCTACACCTTC	CASSVATGGNLYGYTF
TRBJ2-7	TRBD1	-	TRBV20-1	TGCAGTGCTTACTGGACAGGGACCTACGAGCAGTACTTC	CSAYWTGTYEQYF
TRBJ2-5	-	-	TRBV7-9	TGTGCCAGCAGCTTATCCGCCGGGTCAGAGACCCAGTACTTC	CASSLSAGSETQYF
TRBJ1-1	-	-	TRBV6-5	TGTGCCAGCAGTTACTCGAACAGAGGCACTGAAGCTTTCTTT	CASSYSNRGTEAFF
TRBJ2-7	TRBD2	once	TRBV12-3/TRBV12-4	TGTGCCTCTGGGGGGGAAAGCTCCTACGAGCAGTACTTC	CASGGESSYEQYF
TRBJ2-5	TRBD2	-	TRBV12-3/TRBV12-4	TGTGCCAGCAGTCGGCGGGAGAATTACCTCGTGCGAGAGACCCAGTACTTC	CASSRRENYLVRETQYF
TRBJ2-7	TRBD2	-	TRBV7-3	TGTGCCAGCAGCTTAAAGACTAGCGGGGGTGCCTGCAGCAGCGAGCAGTACTTC	CASSLKTSGGACSSEQYF
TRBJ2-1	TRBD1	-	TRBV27	TGTGCCAGCAGTTCTCGGACAGGGGTGGTGAATGAGCAGTTCTTC	CASSSRTGVVNEQFF
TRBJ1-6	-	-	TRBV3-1	TGTGCCAGCAGCCAATTCCCTCCACCCGACCCCAATTCACCCCTCCACTTT	CASSQFPPPDPNSPLHF
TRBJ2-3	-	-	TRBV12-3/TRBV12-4	TGTGCCAGCCCCCCCTTGGAGGTCTACACAGATACGCAGTATTTT	CASPPLEVYTDTQYF
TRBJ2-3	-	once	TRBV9	TGTGCCAGCAGCGTAGGAAGGTTCACAGATACGCAGTATTTT	CASSVGRFTDTQYF
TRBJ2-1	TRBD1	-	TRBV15	TGTGCCACCAGCGAAGGACAGGTCTCCTACAATGAGCAGTTCTTC	CATSEGQVSYNEQFF
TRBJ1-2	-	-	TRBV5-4	TGTGCCGCGGGGATAATGACACAGGGTCACTATGGCTACACCTTC	CAAGIMTQGHYGYTF
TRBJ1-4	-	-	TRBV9	TGTGCCAGCAGCCCTCACAGGACCGTTGCTAATGAAAAACTGTTTTTT	CASSPHRTVANEKLFF
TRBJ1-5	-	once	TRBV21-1	TGTGCCAGCAGCAAAGGGGACAGGGTCCAGCCCCAGCATTTT	CASSKGDRVQPQHF
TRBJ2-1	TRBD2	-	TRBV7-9	TGTGCCAGCAGCGCCGGACTAGAGGATGAGCAGTTCTTC	CASSAGLEDEQFF
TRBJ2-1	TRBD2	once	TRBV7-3	TGTGCCAGCATCCTTAGCGGGGGGCTCTACAATGAGCAGTTCTTC	CASILSGGLYNEQFF
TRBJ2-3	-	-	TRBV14	TGTGCCAGCGCCCGGACGGGAACAGATACGCAGTATTTT	CASARTGTDTQYF
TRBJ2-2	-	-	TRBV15	TGTGCCACCAGCAGAGATCGCGGGGACGGCGGGGAGCTGTTTTTT	CATSRDRGDGGELFF
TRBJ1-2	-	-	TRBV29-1	TGCAGCGTTCAGGACAGACTCCATGGCTACACCTTC	CSVQDRLHGYTF
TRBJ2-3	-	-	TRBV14	TGTGCCAGCAGCCAGTCTATGACCACAGATACGCAGTATTTT	CASSQSMTTDTQYF
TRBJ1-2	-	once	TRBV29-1	TGCAGCGGGCGGGACCCAACTAACTATGGCTACACCTTC	CSGRDPTNYGYTF
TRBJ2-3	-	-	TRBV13	TGTGCCAGCAGCGTGACCCTCCGCGGGCCAGATACGCAGTATTTT	CASSVTLRGPDTQYF
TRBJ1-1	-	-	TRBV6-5	TGTGCCAGCAGTTACTCAGCAGGGCGGACTGAAGCTTTCTTT	CASSYSAGRTEAFF
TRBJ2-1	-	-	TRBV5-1	TGCGCCAGCAGCTTGGGCCTAGCCAGTGAGCAGTTCTTC	CASSLGLASEQFF
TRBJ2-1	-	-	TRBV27	TGTGCCAGCATGAGTGCGGGGCCGTACAATGAGCAGTTCTTC	CASMSAGPYNEQFF
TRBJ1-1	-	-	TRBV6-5	TGTGCCAGCAGTTACTTCAGGGGAAAGACTGAAGCTTTCTTT	CASSYFRGKTEAFF
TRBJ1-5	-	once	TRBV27	TGTGCCAGCAGTTTTGGGGGAGGGCAGCCCCAGCATTTT	CASSFGGGQPQHF
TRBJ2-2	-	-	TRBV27	TGTGCCAGCAGTAGGGCCGGGGAGCTGTTTTTT	CASSRAGELFF
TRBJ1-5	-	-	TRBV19	TGTGCCAGTAGCCAATATAGCAATCAGCCCCAGCATTTT	CASSQYSNQPQHF
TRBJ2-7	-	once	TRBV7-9	TGTGCCAGCAGCTCCACGGCGGAGCAGTACTTC	CASSSTAEQYF
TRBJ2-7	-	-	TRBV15	TGTGCCACCAGGGATGAAAGCTCCTACGAGCAGTACTTC	CATRDESSYEQYF